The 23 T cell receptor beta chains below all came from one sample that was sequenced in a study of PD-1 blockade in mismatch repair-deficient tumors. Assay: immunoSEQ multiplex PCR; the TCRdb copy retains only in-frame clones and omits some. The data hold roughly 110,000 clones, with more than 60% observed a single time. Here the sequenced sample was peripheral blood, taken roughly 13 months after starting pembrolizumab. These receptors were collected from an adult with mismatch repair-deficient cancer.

The CDR3 DNA reads TGTGCCAGCAGTTTCCTGACTAGCGGGATAATCAACACCGGGGAGCTGTTTTTT. Translated, it gives CASSFLTSGIINTGELFF. The chain uses TRBV27 and TRBJ2-2; 11 positions agree with TRBD2. This CDR3 has 18 amino acids. Germline CDR1 MNHEY, CDR2 SMNVEV (reference sequence). The junction had 8 bases not matched to a gene; V was cut back by 3 bases and J by 2 bases.

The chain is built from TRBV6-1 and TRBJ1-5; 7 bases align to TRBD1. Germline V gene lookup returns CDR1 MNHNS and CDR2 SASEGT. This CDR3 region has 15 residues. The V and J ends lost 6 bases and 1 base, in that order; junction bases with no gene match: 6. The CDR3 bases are TGTGCCAGCAGCCCCTCGGGACAGAGCAATCAGCCCCAGCATTTT. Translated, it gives CASSPSGQSNQPQHF.

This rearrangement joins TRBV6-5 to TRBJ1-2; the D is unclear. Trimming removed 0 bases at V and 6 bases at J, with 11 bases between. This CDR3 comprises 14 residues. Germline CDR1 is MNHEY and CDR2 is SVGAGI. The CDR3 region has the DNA TGTGCCAGCAGTTACTCATTCCGGAACCATGGCTACACCTTC. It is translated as CASSYSFRNHGYTF.

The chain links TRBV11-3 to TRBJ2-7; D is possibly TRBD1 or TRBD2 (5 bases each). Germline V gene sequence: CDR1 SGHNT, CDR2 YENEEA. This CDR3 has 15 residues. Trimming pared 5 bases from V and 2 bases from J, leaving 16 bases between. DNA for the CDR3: TGTGCCAGCAGCGACCGAACGGGACCGACCTACGAGCAGTACTTC. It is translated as CASSDRTGPTYEQYF.

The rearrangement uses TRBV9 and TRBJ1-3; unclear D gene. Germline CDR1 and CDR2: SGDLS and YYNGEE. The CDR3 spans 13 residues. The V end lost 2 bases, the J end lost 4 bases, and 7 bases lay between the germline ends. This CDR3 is CASSVLSGNTIYF. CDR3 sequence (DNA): TGTGCCAGCAGCGTCCTCAGCGGAAACACCATATATTTT.

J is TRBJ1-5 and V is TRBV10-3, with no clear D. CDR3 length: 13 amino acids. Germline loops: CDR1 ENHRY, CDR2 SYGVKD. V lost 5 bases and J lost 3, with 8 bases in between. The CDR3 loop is CAISSGVNQPQHF. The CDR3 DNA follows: TGTGCCATCAGTTCTGGGGTCAATCAGCCCCAGCATTTT.

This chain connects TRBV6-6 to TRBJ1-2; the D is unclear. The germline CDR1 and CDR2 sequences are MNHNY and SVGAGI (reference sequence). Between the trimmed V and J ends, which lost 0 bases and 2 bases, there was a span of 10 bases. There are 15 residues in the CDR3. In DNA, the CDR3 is TGTGCCAGCAGTTACTCTCGGACGGTAAACTATGGCTACACCTTC. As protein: CASSYSRTVNYGYTF.

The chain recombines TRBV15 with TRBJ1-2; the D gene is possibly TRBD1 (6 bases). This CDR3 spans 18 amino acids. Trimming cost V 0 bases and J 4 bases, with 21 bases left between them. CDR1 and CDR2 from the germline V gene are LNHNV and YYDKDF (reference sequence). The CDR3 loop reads CATSREVGTLLTSYGYTF. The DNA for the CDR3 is TGTGCCACCAGCAGAGAAGTAGGGACACTTCTCACCTCCTATGGCTACACCTTC.

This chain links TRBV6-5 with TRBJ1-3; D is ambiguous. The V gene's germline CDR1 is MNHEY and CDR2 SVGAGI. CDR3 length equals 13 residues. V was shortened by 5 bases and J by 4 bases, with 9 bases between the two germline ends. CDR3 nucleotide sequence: TGTGCCAGCAGTAAGAGGTCGGGAAACACCATATATTTT. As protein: CASSKRSGNTIYF.

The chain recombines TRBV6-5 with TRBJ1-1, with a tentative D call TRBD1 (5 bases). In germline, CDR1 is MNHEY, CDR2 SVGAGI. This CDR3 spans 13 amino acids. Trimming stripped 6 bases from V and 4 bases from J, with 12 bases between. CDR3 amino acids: CASRGGGSTEAFF. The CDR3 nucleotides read TGTGCCAGCAGGGGGGGAGGGAGCACTGAAGCTTTCTTT.

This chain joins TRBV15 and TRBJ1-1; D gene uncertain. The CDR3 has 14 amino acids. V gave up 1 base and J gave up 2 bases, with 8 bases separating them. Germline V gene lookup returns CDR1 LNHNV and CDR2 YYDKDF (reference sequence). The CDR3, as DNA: TGTGCCACCAGCAGAGTTACAGAAAACACTGAAGCTTTCTTT. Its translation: CATSRVTENTEAFF.

In DNA, the CDR3 is TGCGCCAGCCGCACCCGGGTCCCGCCCGATACGCAGTATTTT. It yields the protein CASRTRVPPDTQYF. This chain links TRBV5-1 with TRBJ2-3; D ambiguous. Germline CDR1 SGHRS, CDR2 YFSETQ. V was pared by 7 bases and J by 6 bases, with 18 bases between. The CDR3 has 14 amino acids.

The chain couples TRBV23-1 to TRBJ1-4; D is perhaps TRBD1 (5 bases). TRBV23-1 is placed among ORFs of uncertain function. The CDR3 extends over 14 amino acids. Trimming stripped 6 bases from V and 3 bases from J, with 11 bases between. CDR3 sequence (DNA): TGCGCCAGCAGACAACAGGACGCTAATGAAAAACTGTTTTTT. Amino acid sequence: CASRQQDANEKLFF.

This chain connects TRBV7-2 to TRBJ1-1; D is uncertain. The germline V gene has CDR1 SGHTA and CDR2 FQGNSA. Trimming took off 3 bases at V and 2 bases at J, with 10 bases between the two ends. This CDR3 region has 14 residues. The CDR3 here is CASSLRGLNTEAFF. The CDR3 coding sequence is TGTGCCAGCAGCTTGCGGGGTTTAAACACTGAAGCTTTCTTT.

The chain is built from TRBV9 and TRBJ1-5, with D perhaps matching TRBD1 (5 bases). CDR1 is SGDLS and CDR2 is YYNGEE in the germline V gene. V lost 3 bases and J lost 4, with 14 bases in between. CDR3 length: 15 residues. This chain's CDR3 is CASSAGQLINQPQHF. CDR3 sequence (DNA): TGTGCCAGCAGCGCAGGACAACTAATTAATCAGCCCCAGCATTTT.

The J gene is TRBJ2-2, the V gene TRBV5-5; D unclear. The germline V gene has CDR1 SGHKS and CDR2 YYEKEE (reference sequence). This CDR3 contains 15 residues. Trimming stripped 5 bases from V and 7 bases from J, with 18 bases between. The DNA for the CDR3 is TGTGCCAGCAGACTAAACCCCCGGGCAAGCGGGGAGCTGTTTTTT. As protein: CASRLNPRASGELFF.

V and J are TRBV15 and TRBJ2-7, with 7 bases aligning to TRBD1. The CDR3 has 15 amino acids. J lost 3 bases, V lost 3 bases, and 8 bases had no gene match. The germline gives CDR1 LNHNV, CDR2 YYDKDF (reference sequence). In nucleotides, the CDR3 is TGTGCCACCAGCAGCATTCCGGGACAGAACTACGAGCAGTACTTC. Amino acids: CATSSIPGQNYEQYF.

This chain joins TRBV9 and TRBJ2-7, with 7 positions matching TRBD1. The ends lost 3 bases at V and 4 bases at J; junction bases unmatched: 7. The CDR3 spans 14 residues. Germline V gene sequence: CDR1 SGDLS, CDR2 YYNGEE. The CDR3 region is CASSASGGEYEQYF. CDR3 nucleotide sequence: TGTGCCAGCAGCGCCTCAGGGGGAGAGTACGAGCAGTACTTC.

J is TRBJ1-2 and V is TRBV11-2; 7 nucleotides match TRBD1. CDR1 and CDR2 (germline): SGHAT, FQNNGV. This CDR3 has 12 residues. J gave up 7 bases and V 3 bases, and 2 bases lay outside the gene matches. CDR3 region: CASSFRQGGYTF. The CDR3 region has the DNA TGTGCCAGCAGCTTTCGACAGGGTGGCTACACCTTC.

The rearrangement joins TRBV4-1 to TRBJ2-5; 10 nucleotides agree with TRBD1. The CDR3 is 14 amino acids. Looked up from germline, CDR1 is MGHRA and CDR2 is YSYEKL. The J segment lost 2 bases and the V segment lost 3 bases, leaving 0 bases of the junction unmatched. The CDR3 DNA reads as TGCGCCAGCAGCCAGGACAGGGGGCAAGAGACCCAGTACTTC. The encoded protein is CASSQDRGQETQYF.

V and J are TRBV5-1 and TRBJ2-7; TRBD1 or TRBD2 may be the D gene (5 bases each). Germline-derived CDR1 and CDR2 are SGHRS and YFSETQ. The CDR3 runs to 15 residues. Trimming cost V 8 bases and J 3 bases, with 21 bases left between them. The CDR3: CARRLYGTALYEQYF. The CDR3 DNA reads TGCGCCAGAAGGCTATATGGGACGGCGCTCTACGAGCAGTACTTC.

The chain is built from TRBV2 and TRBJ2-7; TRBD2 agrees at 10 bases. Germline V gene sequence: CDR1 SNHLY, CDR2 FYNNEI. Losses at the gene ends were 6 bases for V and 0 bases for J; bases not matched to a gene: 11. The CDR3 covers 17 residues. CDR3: CASSVERSGGISYEQYF. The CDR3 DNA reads TGTGCCAGCAGCGTAGAACGTAGCGGGGGGATCTCCTACGAGCAGTACTTC.

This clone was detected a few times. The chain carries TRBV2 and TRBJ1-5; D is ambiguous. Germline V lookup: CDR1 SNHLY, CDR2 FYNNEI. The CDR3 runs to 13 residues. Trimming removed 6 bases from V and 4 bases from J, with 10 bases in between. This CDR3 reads CASRGRGNQPQHF. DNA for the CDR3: TGTGCCAGCAGAGGTCGGGGAAATCAGCCCCAGCATTTT.